This record concerns one T cell receptor (beta chain) sequence. Its antigen is still unknown. This record belongs to a study of OX40 agonist ivuxolimab in advanced cancers. Study-level points and caveats: Expansion of clones was among the lowest in partial responders at 0.1-3.0 mg/kg.

Here immunoSEQ multiplex PCR was the method, and the copy in TCRdb shows in-frame clones only, minus some. The sample includes tens of thousands of clones, 85% to 95% of them seen just once. The receptor comes from an adult with an advanced solid tumor such as melanoma, head and neck, liver or kidney cancer. The sequencing here drew on CD4+ or CD8+ T cells sorted from blood, taken in a trial of the OX40 agonist ivuxolimab.

The CDR3 DNA is TGTGCCATCAGTGCCCCGGACAGGAACCCTGGGCAGTTCTTC. Protein: CAISAPDRNPGQFF. V gene TRBV10-3 combines with J gene TRBJ2-1, with 7 nucleotides matching TRBD1. This CDR3 contains 14 residues. V shed 4 bases and J 12 bases; nucleotides not matched to a gene: 12. CDR1 is ENHRY and CDR2 is SYGVKD in the germline V gene.